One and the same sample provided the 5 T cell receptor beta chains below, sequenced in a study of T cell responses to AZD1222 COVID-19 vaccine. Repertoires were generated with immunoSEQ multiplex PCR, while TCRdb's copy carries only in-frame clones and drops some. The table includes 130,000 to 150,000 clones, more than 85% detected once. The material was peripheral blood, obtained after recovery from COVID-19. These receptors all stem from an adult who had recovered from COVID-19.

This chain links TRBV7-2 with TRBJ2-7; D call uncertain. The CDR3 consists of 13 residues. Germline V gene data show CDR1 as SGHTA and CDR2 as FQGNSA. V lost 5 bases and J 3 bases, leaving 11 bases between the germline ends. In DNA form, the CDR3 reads TGTGCCAGCAGCGGGTCCCCCGGCTACGAGCAGTACTTC. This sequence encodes CASSGSPGYEQYF. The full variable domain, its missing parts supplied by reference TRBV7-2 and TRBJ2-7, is GAGVSQSPSNKVTEKGKDVELRCDPISGHTALYWYRQSLGQGLEFLIYFQGNSAPDKSGLPSDRFSAERTGGSVSTLTIQRTQQEDSAVYLCASSGSPGYEQYFGPGTRLTVT.

CDR3: CASSMGSGRANTGELFF. The CDR3 coding sequence is TGTGCCAGTAGTATGGGGTCGGGGCGAGCGAACACCGGGGAGCTGTTTTTT. The rearrangement uses TRBV19 and TRBJ2-2; TRBD1 or TRBD2 may be the D gene (5 bases each). Germline V gives CDR1 LNHDA, CDR2 SQIVND (reference sequence). CDR3 length: 17 residues. V was cut by 3 bases and J by 0 bases, with 14 bases left in between.

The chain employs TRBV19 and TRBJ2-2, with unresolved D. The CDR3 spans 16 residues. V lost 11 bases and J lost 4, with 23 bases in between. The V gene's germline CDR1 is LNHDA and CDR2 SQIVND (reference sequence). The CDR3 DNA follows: TGTGCCTCAAGAGGTGGGGATGTTTTGGCCACCGGGGAGCTGTTTTTT. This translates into CASRGGDVLATGELFF.

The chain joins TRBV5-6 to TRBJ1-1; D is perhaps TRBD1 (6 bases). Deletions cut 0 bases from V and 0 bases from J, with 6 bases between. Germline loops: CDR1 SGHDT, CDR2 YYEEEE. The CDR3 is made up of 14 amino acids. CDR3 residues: CASSLGQVNTEAFF. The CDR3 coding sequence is TGTGCCAGCAGCTTGGGACAGGTGAACACTGAAGCTTTCTTT. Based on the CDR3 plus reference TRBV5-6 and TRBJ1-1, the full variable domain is DAGVTQSPTHLIKTRGQQVTLRCSPKSGHDTVSWYQQALGQGPQFIFQYYEEEERQRGNFPDRFSGHQFPNYSSELNVNALLLGDSALYLCASSLGQVNTEAFFGQGTRLTVV.

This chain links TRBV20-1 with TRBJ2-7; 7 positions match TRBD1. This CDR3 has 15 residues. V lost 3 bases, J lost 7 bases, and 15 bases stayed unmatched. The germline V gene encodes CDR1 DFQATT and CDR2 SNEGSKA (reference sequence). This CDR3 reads CSASPTNRGTLEQYF. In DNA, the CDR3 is TGCAGTGCTAGTCCCACTAACAGGGGCACCTTGGAGCAGTACTTC.